Sequencing of this T cell receptor beta chain was carried out in a study of blood T cell repertoires in COVID-19. As for the study in general: Acute and convalescent COVID-19 samples came from the United States, Italy and Spain.

The method was immunoSEQ multiplex PCR; TCRdb's version includes in-frame clones alone and lacks a portion of them. Found here are more than 4,000 clones, more than 70% of them singletons; the top ten hold 3%. This clonotype was obtained from a woman at least 80 years old with acute or convalescent COVID-19. The material sequenced was peripheral blood.

The CDR3 here is CASSFNTGSYNEQFF. The CDR3 DNA sequence: TGTGCCAGCAGCTTTAATACCGGGAGTTACAATGAGCAGTTCTTC. J is TRBJ2-1 and V is TRBV11-2; D is possibly TRBD2 (6 bases). CDR1 and CDR2 (germline): SGHAT, FQNNGV. This CDR3 region has 15 residues. Trimming shortened V by 3 bases and J by 4 bases, and 13 bases separated the two germline ends.